This T cell receptor beta chain is drawn from a study of CD8+ T cells in alopecia areata (dated by TCRdb to 2016 to 2019). Concerning the study at large: The treated patients, all with moderate-to-severe alopecia areata, were enrolled in an open-label pilot trial of oral tofacitinib given at 5 to 10 mg twice daily. Patients stayed on tofacitinib for 6 to 18 months and then had 6 months of follow-up off drug so that delayed response and recurrence could be assessed. In treated patients, disease severity was measured using the SALT score, which gives the percentage of scalp surface area affected. The study used high-throughput TCRbeta sequencing to examine T cell clonal expansion in alopecia areata, in both the C3H/HeJ mouse model and human patients. On the human side, TCRbeta sequencing was run on scalp tissue and on sorted CD4+ and CD8+ peripheral blood T cells from healthy controls and from alopecia areata patients with either patchy or totalis/universalis disease. Patients on tofacitinib were biopsied at baseline and after 4 and 24 weeks of treatment, and several of the patients also had a later scalp biopsy. Scalp clonality was compared among normal scalp (n=4), patchy alopecia areata scalp (n=8), and alopecia totalis/universalis scalp (n=8). The RNA source kit depended on sample type: the PAXgene miRNA kit for fixed scalp, the miRNeasy kit for PBMCs, and the RNeasy kit for mouse skin. TCRbeta CDR3 regions were amplified by immunoSEQ multiplex PCR using 35 Vbeta forward and 13 Jbeta reverse primers.

In the paper's terms, the time point label means: less than five weeks on oral tofacitinib. What the treatment or condition label conveys for this sample: oral pan-JAK inhibitor, 5-10 mg twice daily. Lesional scalp punch biopsies and peripheral blood were collected from alopecia areata patients. PBMCs were isolated by density centrifugation and stained for CD3, CD4 and CD8, and CD4+ and CD8+ T cells were sorted on a FACSAria. The library was generated by the immunoSEQ multiplex PCR assay. RNA was extracted from all samples and reverse transcribed into cDNA as template for TCR sequencing. First-strand cDNA was synthesized using SuperScript III with a 2:1 mix of oligo-dT and random hexamers. A synthetic immune receptor repertoire was used to measure amplification bias, and any remaining bias was corrected computationally. In the source study's methods: Raw reads were preprocessed for error removal, and CDR3 was defined according to IMGT conventions as running from the conserved cysteine to phenylalanine. To get clonality, Shannon entropy was normalized by log2 of the number of productive unique TCRs and the result was subtracted from 1. Whether each scalp clone was CD4 or CD8 was inferred by checking scalp TCRbeta sequences against the CD4 and CD8 repertoires from sorted blood. Entries here come from immuneACCESS through TCRdb and include only in-frame sequences with V and J called. Some clones fail to appear in such tables; in the studies checked, an unresolved V gene covers under half of the shortfall, and the cause of the remainder is unknown. That table is the source of V, J and clone size, and D and trimming were worked out from the DNA. Recorded for this sample are 200,000 to 250,000 clones; around 65% of them occurred a single time. Clones ranked in the top ten supply about 4% of the sample.

Comment on this clone: The specificity of this receptor is unknown. Base qualities were left out, and no much larger clone turns up one base away.

What the authors observed across the whole study: Because the treated cohort was small and had just a single nonresponder, larger studies are needed to establish links between baseline CD8+ expansion and response. During tofacitinib treatment, many expanded lesional clones remained in scalp and blood, and this persistence may partly explain relapse after treatment is stopped. Tofacitinib significantly decreased scalp clonality and the number of expanded CD8+ clones among the top 100 scalp clones. Resident alphabeta T cells in normal human skin are also sequenced, complicating scalp TCR repertoire analysis, unlike mouse skin dominated by gammadelta T cells. Compared with normal scalp, lesional scalp, particularly in alopecia totalis/universalis, had higher clonality and more expanded CD8+ clones, which suggests antigenic drive. Shared TCR sequences between patients were less evident than in mice, which may be partly attributable to HLA diversity in the patient population.

V is cut by 10 bases and J by 5 bases, and the space between the germline ends is 18 bases. From the germline V gene, CDR1 is ENHRY and CDR2 is SYGVKD. Spanning cysteine to phenylalanine, the CDR3 consists of 14 amino acids. Kept here is only the CDR3 DNA, which spans 42 bases and is read in frame from base 1. The sample was CD4+ T cells sorted from blood, taken at week 4, from a patient treated with tofacitinib. The clonotype originates from a human donor with alopecia areata. The sequence is built from TRBV10-3 and TRBJ1-5, with the D gene uncertain. In nucleotide form, the sequence is TGTGCCAGTTCCCGGGAGGTCCGGGATCAGCCCCAGCATTTT. Its product reads: CASSREVRDQPQHF.